Described below is a single TCR beta chain sequence and its context. It lacks a known antigen. No quality values exist for individual bases; no much larger clone is one base distant. This record belongs to a study of cytomegalovirus exposure and HLA in healthy donors (dated by TCRdb to about 2017). About the investigation overall: According to a later analysis, one platform produced both the approximately 110 validation repertoires and the 720 or so repertoires of the first cohort. The study combined high-throughput TCR immunosequencing, statistical association of individual TCRs with disease status, and machine learning to predict cytomegalovirus infection status. The aim of the study was to test whether cataloging public T cell receptors could identify signatures of past pathogen exposure. In addition to the first cohort of about 650 subjects, a separate validation cohort of some 120 different subjects was used.

Library preparation used the immunoSEQ multiplex PCR assay. For the original study's pipeline: A statistical classification framework was built to diagnose cytomegalovirus status from the catalog of TCR beta chain sequences. What TCRdb holds here is the immuneACCESS table cut down to in-frame rearrangements. Part of the clones is not present; checked against another copy, under half of the missing clones reflect an unresolved V gene, and the others are unexplained. The V and J calls and clone size come from that table; D and trimming were worked out from the DNA. Across this sample there are more than 90,000 clones, with approximately 93% seen only once. The biggest ten clones account for approximately 1% of the sample. General study outcomes and caveats: The classifier was reported to diagnose cytomegalovirus status with high specificity and sensitivity in both the original and validation cohorts. Subsequent analysis determined that TCRs grouped into clusters in the first cohort also showed a tendency toward co-occurrence across the 90 to 150 validation repertoires, and approximately 94% of cluster scores exceeded 0. The validation cohort had no HLA typing available for a later analysis, so co-occurrence within that cohort was assessed over all 130 or so repertoires. Most TCR sequences were observed very rarely across donors, whereas some public TCRs were present in many individuals. In vitro tests confirmed that a few of the cytomegalovirus-associated TCR beta chains recognize cytomegalovirus antigens. The study gave a list of some 150 TCR beta chains associated with cytomegalovirus. The authors suggested that the approach could potentially be extended to other disease states and immunological phenotypes.

The donors belonged to the validation cohort of approximately 130 subjects, which was separate from the roughly 670-subject first cohort. In the germline V gene, CDR1 corresponds to MNHNS and CDR2 to SASEGT. Clipping removes 10 bases from V and 7 bases from J, with 7 as the unmatched junction base count. The CDR3 starts with the cysteine, ends with the phenylalanine, and has 12 residues. CDR3 DNA only is kept here, 36 bases in frame from base 1. The sample comprised PBMCs. The chain is encoded by TRBV6-1 joined to TRBJ1-2, with TRBD1 matching 9 junction bases. The receptor was derived from a woman aged 25 to 39 in good health and CMV-seropositive. The CDR3 loop reads CAKPGQGGGYTF. At the DNA level, the sequence is TGTGCCAAACCGGGACAGGGCGGTGGCTACACCTTC.